These 27 T cell receptor beta chains originate from one sample sequenced in a study of blood T cell repertoires in COVID-19. Sequencing was performed with immunoSEQ multiplex PCR; in TCRdb, only in-frame clones are kept and a portion is missing. The sample has roughly 20,000 clones; 85% to 95% are singletons. The sequenced material came from peripheral blood. The receptor source for this set is a human donor in a cohort sampled during active COVID-19.

V gene TRBV15 combines with J gene TRBJ1-4; TRBD1 agrees at 9 bases. CDR3 length: 16 residues. Germline V gene lookup returns CDR1 LNHNV and CDR2 YYDKDF (reference sequence). V trimming: 6 bases; J trimming: 11 bases; junction bases outside the gene matches: 16. CDR3 amino acids: CATRALGQGNDGKLFF. The CDR3 DNA sequence: TGTGCCACCAGGGCATTGGGACAGGGAAACGACGGGAAACTGTTTTTT.

The chain couples TRBV12-2 to TRBJ2-5; the D segment call TRBD2 is taken from the table without a DNA check. TRBV12-2 is described as a pseudogene. The CDR3 has 15 amino acids. CDR3 region: CASRFRRSAHETQYF. The CDR3 DNA sequence: TGTGCAAGTCGCTTCCGGCGGAGCGCCCACGAGACCCAGTACTTC.

The rearrangement joins TRBV30 to TRBJ1-6, with D maybe TRBD1 (6 bases). Trimming took 2 bases from V and 8 from J, leaving 13 bases between them. The germline V gene has CDR1 GTSNPN and CDR2 SVGIG (reference sequence). The CDR3 spans 14 residues. The CDR3 region is CAWSSTGLYSPLHF. Written as DNA, the CDR3 is TGTGCCTGGAGTTCGACAGGTCTTTATTCACCCCTCCACTTT.

The rearrangement uses TRBV5-1 and TRBJ2-1, with D tentatively TRBD2 (6 bases). The ends were cut back, 2 bases at V and 8 bases at J, with 11 bases in the middle. The CDR3 has 13 amino acids. Germline CDR1 SGHRS, CDR2 YFSETQ. The chain's CDR3 is CASSFLPGDEQFF. The CDR3 nucleotides read TGCGCCAGCAGCTTTCTTCCGGGGGATGAGCAGTTCTTC.

J is TRBJ2-1 and V is TRBV11-2; possibly TRBD2 for D (5 bases). V lost 1 base and J lost 3, with 22 bases in between. Germline assignment: CDR1 SGHAT and CDR2 FQNNGV. CDR3 length: 19 residues. The CDR3 spells CASSLARASTISNYNEQFF. In nucleotides, the CDR3 is TGTGCCAGCAGCTTAGCGAGGGCTAGCACCATTTCCAACTACAATGAGCAGTTCTTC.

The chain has TRBV6-4 and TRBJ2-1; 8 nucleotides line up with TRBD1. CDR1 MRHNA and CDR2 SNTAGT come from the germline V gene. V lost 5 bases and J lost 2; bases outside the gene matches: 2. The length of the CDR3 is 14 residues. The CDR3 sequence: CASSRTGTYNEQFF. CDR3 nucleotides: TGTGCCAGCAGTCGGACAGGGACCTACAATGAGCAGTTCTTC.

The chain recombines TRBV29-1 with TRBJ1-2; 7 bases map to TRBD1. The CDR3 totals 12 residues. Trimming took 7 bases from V and 6 from J; bases not matched to a gene: 8. The germline gives CDR1 SQVTM, CDR2 ANQGSEA. CDR3 DNA: TGCAGCGCAGGGGGAACAGTGGATGGCTACACCTTC. This encodes CSAGGTVDGYTF.

V is TRBV5-6 and J is TRBJ2-7; the match to TRBD2 covers 8 bases. J lost 5 bases, V lost 4 bases, and 23 bases had no gene match. The CDR3 has 19 residues. Germline V CDR1 and CDR2: SGHDT, YYEEEE. The CDR3: CASSPGIGSGKVSGDEQYF. The CDR3 DNA sequence: TGTGCCAGCAGCCCTGGAATAGGTAGCGGGAAAGTCTCCGGCGACGAGCAGTACTTC.

V is TRBV7-2 and J is TRBJ2-5, with D possibly being TRBD1 (6 bases). The germline V and J ends were trimmed by 2 bases and 2 bases, with 15 bases remaining between them. Germline V CDR1 and CDR2: SGHTA, FQGNSA. The CDR3 consists of 16 residues. As DNA, the CDR3 is TGTGCCAGCAGCTTAAGTGGACAGTCAAGACAAGAGACCCAGTACTTC. Encoded protein: CASSLSGQSRQETQYF.

In DNA form, the CDR3 reads TGTGCCAGCAGTTTATCGAGAAGATACAATGAGCAGTTCTTC. This gives the protein CASSLSRRYNEQFF. This chain uses TRBV28 with TRBJ2-1; D not certain. This CDR3 spans 14 amino acids. V shed 1 base and J shed 4 bases, with 8 bases lying between them. Germline V gives CDR1 MDHEN, CDR2 SYDVKM.

The rearrangement links TRBV19 to TRBJ1-6; D is possibly TRBD1 (6 bases). Trimming cost V 3 bases and J 1 base, with 7 bases left between them. CDR1 and CDR2 (germline): LNHDA, SQIVND (reference sequence). The CDR3 runs to 15 residues. The CDR3 protein is CASSIGQSYNSPLHF. The CDR3 region has the DNA TGTGCCAGTAGTATCGGACAGTCCTATAATTCACCCCTCCACTTT.

The V gene is TRBV28, the J gene TRBJ1-2; D gene uncertain. Germline values: CDR1 MDHEN, CDR2 SYDVKM. V lost 3 bases to trimming and J lost 4 bases, with 6 bases between them. The CDR3 runs 12 residues. The CDR3 nucleotides read TGTGCCAGCAGTTTTTCAGGCTATGGCTACACCTTC. Amino acids: CASSFSGYGYTF.

In this sample, this clone turned up once. The genes are TRBV30 and TRBJ2-1; 8 positions match TRBD2. The germline V gene has CDR1 GTSNPN and CDR2 SVGIG (reference sequence). The length of the CDR3 is 15 residues. The junction had 1 base not matched to a gene; V was cut back by 0 bases and J by 0 bases. The CDR3 spells CAWSVGTSSYNEQFF. As DNA, the CDR3 is TGTGCCTGGAGTGTAGGGACTAGCTCCTACAATGAGCAGTTCTTC.

The table lists this clone with a few counts. The chain couples TRBV2 to TRBJ2-5; 12 positions match TRBD1. CDR3 length equals 16 residues. Per the germline V gene, CDR1 is SNHLY and CDR2 is FYNNEI. V was clipped by 4 bases and J by 4 bases; unmatched bases: 7. In DNA form, the CDR3 reads TGTGCCAGCAGTGTTGGGACAGGGGGCGTTGGAGAGACCCAGTACTTC. The encoded protein is CASSVGTGGVGETQYF.

The chain recombines TRBV3-1 (or the pseudogene TRBV3-2) with TRBJ2-3; TRBD2 matches 15 bases. Germline trimming cut 8 bases from V and 6 bases from J; bases unmatched to any gene: 18. Germline CDR1 reads LGHDT; CDR2 reads YNNKEL (reference sequence). The CDR3 runs 19 residues. CDR3 residues: CASSSGLAGGGFLPDTQYF. As DNA, the CDR3 is TGTGCCAGCTCTAGCGGACTAGCGGGAGGGGGCTTTTTACCGGATACGCAGTATTTT.

For the CDR3, the DNA is TGTGCCAGCAGTTGGGGCGGAAACTATGGCTACACCTTC. Translated: CASSWGGNYGYTF. This chain joins TRBV6-2 or TRBV6-3 and TRBJ1-2, with a possible D match to TRBD1 (5 bases). CDR3 length equals 13 residues. Germline V gene lookup returns CDR1 MNHEY and CDR2 SVGEGT. Between the trimmed V and J ends, which lost 4 bases and 2 bases, there was a span of 8 bases.

The chain links TRBV19 to TRBJ2-5; a possible D gene is TRBD1 (6 bases). The germline V and J ends were trimmed by 6 bases and 3 bases, with 11 bases remaining between them. The CDR3 contains 13 residues. Germline assignment: CDR1 LNHDA and CDR2 SQIVND (reference sequence). The CDR3 bases are TGTGCCAGTAGCCACGGGACAAAAGAGACCCAGTACTTC. This translates into CASSHGTKETQYF.

This chain joins TRBV19 and TRBJ2-3; TRBD2 matches at 12 bases. CDR1 LNHDA and CDR2 SQIVND come from the germline V gene (reference sequence). V trimming: 7 bases; J trimming: 4 bases; junction bases outside the gene matches: 6. The CDR3 loop spans 15 amino acids. CDR3 residues: CASTPSGGAADTQYF. The CDR3 nucleotides read TGTGCCAGTACCCCTAGCGGGGGGGCGGCAGATACGCAGTATTTT.

The CDR3 sequence: CATSHSGGTDTQYF. CDR3 coding DNA: TGTGCCACCAGTCATTCCGGGGGCACAGATACGCAGTATTTT. V gene TRBV15 combines with J gene TRBJ2-3, with D possibly TRBD2 on 5 matching bases. Germline V gives CDR1 LNHNV, CDR2 YYDKDF (reference sequence). The CDR3 is 14 residues long. The V gene lost 6 bases and the J gene lost 1 base, with 11 bases spanning the gap.

The V gene is TRBV4-3, the J gene TRBJ1-5; 9 bases agree with TRBD1. The germline V gene encodes CDR1 LGHNA and CDR2 YSLEER. The CDR3 runs 16 residues. Losses at the gene ends were 4 bases for V and 11 bases for J; bases not matched to a gene: 15. CDR3 region: CASSPKTGTGYRSQHF. The CDR3 nucleotides read TGCGCCAGCAGCCCGAAGACCGGGACAGGGTATCGATCCCAGCATTTT.

CDR3 loop: CASSGSQNQPQHF. The CDR3 DNA is TGTGCCAGCAGCGGGTCCCAAAATCAGCCCCAGCATTTT. This chain joins TRBV2 and TRBJ1-5; the D is unclear. The CDR3 sequence is 13 residues long. CDR1 is SNHLY, CDR2 FYNNEI, per germline. V was trimmed by 6 bases and J by 4 bases, leaving 10 bases between them.

The rearrangement joins TRBV11-2 to TRBJ1-6; D is unresolved. V was shortened by 1 base and J by 7 bases, with 11 bases between the two germline ends. CDR1 is SGHAT and CDR2 is FQNNGV in the germline V gene. The CDR3 runs 15 residues. CDR3 amino acids: CASSLVTLQNSPLHF. CDR3 coding DNA: TGTGCCAGCAGCTTAGTTACATTGCAGAATTCACCCCTCCACTTT.

This chain uses TRBV4-1 with TRBJ1-2; a possible D gene is TRBD1 (6 bases). Germline assignment: CDR1 MGHRA and CDR2 YSYEKL. This CDR3 region has 14 residues. V was cut by 0 bases and J by 3 bases, with 8 bases left in between. The chain's CDR3 is CASSQDTGHYGYTF. In DNA form, the CDR3 reads TGCGCCAGCAGCCAAGATACAGGGCACTATGGCTACACCTTC.

The chain joins TRBV3-1 (or the pseudogene TRBV3-2) to TRBJ2-2, with 9 bases aligning to TRBD1. Germline CDR1 reads LGHDT; CDR2 reads YNNKEL (reference sequence). This CDR3 has 15 residues. Trimming removed 3 bases from V and 4 bases from J; junction bases left unmatched: 3. This chain's CDR3 is CASSQGTGSTGELFF. The DNA for the CDR3 is TGTGCCAGCAGCCAGGGGACAGGGAGCACCGGGGAGCTGTTTTTT.

A single count supports this clone. The gene calls are TRBV19 and TRBJ1-1; 9 positions agree with TRBD1. The CDR3 sequence is 13 residues long. J gave up 6 bases and V 7 bases, and 6 bases lay outside the gene matches. CDR1 LNHDA and CDR2 SQIVND come from the germline V gene (reference sequence). The CDR3 region has the DNA TGTGCCAGTAAGGGACAGGGTATCGCTGAAGCTTTCTTT. Encoded protein: CASKGQGIAEAFF.

The chain employs TRBV7-9 and TRBJ2-1; D perhaps matches TRBD2 (6 bases). Germline loops: CDR1 SEHNR, CDR2 FQNEAQ (reference sequence). This CDR3 is built from 12 residues. Trimming shortened V by 0 bases and J by 15 bases, and 12 bases separated the two germline ends. CDR3 residues: CASSLATGEMFF. In nucleotides, the CDR3 is TGTGCCAGCAGCTTAGCGACGGGGGAGATGTTCTTC.

This rearrangement joins TRBV3-1 (or the pseudogene TRBV3-2) to TRBJ2-7; 7 bases agree with TRBD2. The ends lost 2 bases at V and 4 bases at J; junction bases unmatched: 11. Germline V gives CDR1 LGHDT, CDR2 YNNKEL (reference sequence). CDR3 length equals 16 residues. CDR3 sequence (DNA): TGTGCCAGCAGCCAATTGTCGGCCGGCGGGAGTTACGAGCAGTACTTC. Translating it yields CASSQLSAGGSYEQYF.